This T cell receptor (beta chain) emerged from a study of neurological immune-mediated disorders. This clonotype was detected ten times or more. CDR3 size: 14 residues. CDR1 is MNHEY, CDR2 SVGEGT, per germline. Trimming removed 2 bases at V and 2 bases at J, with 7 bases between. Synthesis of cDNA was performed by 5'RACE using 10-nucleotide random UMIs. MiXCR was run by TCRdb on the 5' RACE reads, yielding one entry per CDR3 protein. Of around 100,000 distinct CDR3 sequences in the sample, 11% were seen once. The time point is: longitudinal time-point 3. Sample: PBMCs. This TCR was sampled from a female donor with HTLV-1-associated myelopathy (HAM/TSP). The chain carries TRBV6-2 or TRBV6-3 and TRBJ2-1; no clear D gene. DNA for the CDR3: TGTGCCAGCAGTTACCTAGGACCCTACAATGAGCAGTTCTTC. As protein: CASSYLGPYNEQFF.